This T cell receptor (beta chain) was observed in a study of shared clonotypes between healthy human individuals. Germline-derived CDR1 and CDR2 are SGHTS and YDEGEE. The CDR3 has 15 residues. The V gene end was trimmed by 4 bases and the J gene end by 4 bases; junction bases not matched to a gene: 11. CD8 cells classed as naive were CD45RO-negative and positively selected for CCR7, excluding terminally differentiated effector memory CD45RA+ cells. Generated by immunoSEQ multiplex PCR, the TCRdb table keeps only in-frame clones and is missing some. The sample lists about 2.1 million clones; approximately 94% were seen once.

Material for sequencing was naive CD8+ T cells from PBMCs. The TCR sequence derives from a man between 18 and 29 years old in good health. Some clones in this sample may be carry-over from other donors' samples. V and J are TRBV5-8 and TRBJ2-7; TRBD2 agrees at 7 bases. This CDR3 reads CASSPGEGNPYEQYF. CDR3 nucleotide sequence: TGTGCCAGCAGCCCCGGGGAGGGCAATCCTTACGAGCAGTACTTC.